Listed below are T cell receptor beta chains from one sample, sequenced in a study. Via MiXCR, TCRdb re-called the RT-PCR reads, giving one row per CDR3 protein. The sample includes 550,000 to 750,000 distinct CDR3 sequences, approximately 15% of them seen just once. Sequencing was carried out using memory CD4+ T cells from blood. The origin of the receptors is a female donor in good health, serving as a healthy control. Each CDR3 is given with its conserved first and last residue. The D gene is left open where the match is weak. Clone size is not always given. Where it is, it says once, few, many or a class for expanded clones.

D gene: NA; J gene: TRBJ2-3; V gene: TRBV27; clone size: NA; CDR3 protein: CASGSGSLRRIYTQYF; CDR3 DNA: TGTGCCAGCGGATCCGGGTCTTTGAGGCGGATATATACGCAGTATTTT
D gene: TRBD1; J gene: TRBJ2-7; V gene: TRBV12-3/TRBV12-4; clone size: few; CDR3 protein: CASRGQGAVEQYF; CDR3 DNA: TGTGCCAGCAGAGGACAGGGGGCGGTCGAGCAGTACTTC
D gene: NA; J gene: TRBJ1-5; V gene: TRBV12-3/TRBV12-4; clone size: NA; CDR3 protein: CASSLGVVWGAIGNQPQHF; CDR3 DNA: TGTGCCAGCAGTTTGGGCGTGGTTTGGGGGGCGATCGGCAATCAGCCCCAGCATTTT
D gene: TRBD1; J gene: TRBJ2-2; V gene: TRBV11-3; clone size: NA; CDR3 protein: CASRSTTGYAGELFF; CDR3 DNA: TGTGCCAGCAGATCTACGACAGGGTACGCCGGGGAGCTGTTTTTT
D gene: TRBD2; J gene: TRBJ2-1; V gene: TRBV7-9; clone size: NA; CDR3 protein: CASSLQRAGGNEQFF; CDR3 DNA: TGTGCCAGCAGCTTACAGAGAGCGGGAGGTAATGAGCAGTTCTTC
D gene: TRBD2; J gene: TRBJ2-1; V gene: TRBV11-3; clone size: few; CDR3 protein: CASSLLTSGTNNEQFF; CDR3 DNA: TGTGCCAGCAGCCTCCTCACTAGCGGGACAAACAATGAGCAGTTCTTC
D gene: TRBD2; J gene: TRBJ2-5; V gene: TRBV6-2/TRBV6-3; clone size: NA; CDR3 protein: CASTTHSAGAETQYF; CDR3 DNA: TGTGCCAGCACCACCCACTCTGCGGGAGCGGAGACCCAGTACTTC
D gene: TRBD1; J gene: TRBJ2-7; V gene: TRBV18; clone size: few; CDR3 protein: CASSPDSGGGPYEQYF; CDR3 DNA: TGTGCCAGCTCACCAGACTCAGGGGGCGGACCCTACGAGCAGTACTTC
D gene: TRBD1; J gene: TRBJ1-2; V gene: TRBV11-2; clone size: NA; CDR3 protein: CASSLEPGQGNYGYTF; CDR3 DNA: TGTGCCAGCAGCTTAGAACCGGGACAGGGAAACTATGGCTACACCTTC
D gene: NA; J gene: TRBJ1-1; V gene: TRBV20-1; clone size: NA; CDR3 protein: CSANERRNMNTEAFF; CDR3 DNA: TGCAGTGCTAACGAGCGGAGAAACATGAACACTGAAGCTTTCTTT
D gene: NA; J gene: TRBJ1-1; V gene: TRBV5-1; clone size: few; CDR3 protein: CASRGVMNTEAFF; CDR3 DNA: TGCGCCAGCAGGGGGGTCATGAACACTGAAGCTTTCTTT
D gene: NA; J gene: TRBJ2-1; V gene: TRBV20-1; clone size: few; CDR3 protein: CSARDFRGRMNNEQFF; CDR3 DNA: TGCAGTGCTAGAGATTTTCGGGGGCGTATGAACAATGAGCAGTTCTTC
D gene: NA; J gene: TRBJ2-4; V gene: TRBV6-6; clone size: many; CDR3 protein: CASSYSEAGKNIQYF; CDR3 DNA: TGTGCCAGCAGTTACTCTGAGGCCGGCAAAAACATTCAGTACTTC
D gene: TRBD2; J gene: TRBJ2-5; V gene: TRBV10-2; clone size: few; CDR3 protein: CASSEIAGGPGETQYF; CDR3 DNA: TGCGCCAGCAGTGAGATAGCGGGAGGGCCGGGGGAGACCCAGTACTTC
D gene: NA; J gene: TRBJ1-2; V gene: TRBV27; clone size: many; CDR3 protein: CASKGWVGYGYTF; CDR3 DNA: TGTGCCAGCAAGGGATGGGTTGGCTATGGCTACACCTTC
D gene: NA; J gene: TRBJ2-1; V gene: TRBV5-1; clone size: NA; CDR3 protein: CASSPTTGSYNEQFF; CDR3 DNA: TGCGCCAGCAGCCCAACGACAGGCTCCTACAATGAGCAGTTCTTC